The text below deals with one T cell receptor beta chain. TCRdb's copy holds only in-frame clones and misses some; the assay was immunoSEQ multiplex PCR. The sample consists of about 84,000 clones, 94% of them appearing once. This entry is derived from a study of OX40 agonist ivuxolimab in advanced cancers. CDR1 is SGHVS, CDR2 FQNEAQ, per germline. V dropped 2 bases and J dropped 9 bases, with 19 bases sitting between them. This CDR3 is built from 15 residues. This sequence originates from an adult with an advanced solid tumor such as melanoma, head and neck, liver or kidney cancer. The J gene is TRBJ1-2, the V gene TRBV7-8; weak D call: TRBD1 (6 bases). Sequences were derived from CD4+ or CD8+ T cells sorted from blood, sampled in a trial of the OX40 agonist ivuxolimab. CDR3 nucleotides: TGTGCCAGCAGCTTAAATCAGGGGAAAGCCATGCGCTACACCTTC. Protein: CASSLNQGKAMRYTF.